The 18 T cell receptor beta chains listed next were all sequenced from one sample in a study of CD8 T cells in ankylosing spondylitis. These receptors are not linked to any known antigen. TCRdb used MiXCR to reprocess the 5' RACE reads, holding one entry per CDR3 protein. Here the sample spans around 440,000 distinct CDR3 sequences, over 15% being singletons. Study-wide findings and caveats: Among TCR beta sequences, a motif of several highly homologous variants appeared characteristic of ankylosing spondylitis blood.

Sequencing was performed on blood, either unsorted or a sorted T cell fraction (not recorded which). Source of these receptors: a male donor with ankylosing spondylitis.

This clonotype has only a few counts. The V gene is TRBV6-1, the J gene TRBJ2-2; 7 nucleotides line up with TRBD2. CDR1 and CDR2 (germline): MNHNS, SASEGT. The CDR3 has 14 residues. J was trimmed by 7 bases and V by 8 bases; bases with no gene match: 10. DNA of the CDR3: TGTGCCAGCGGACGGGAGGTTCGGGGCGGGGAGCTGTTTTTT. Translating it yields CASGREVRGGELFF.

This clonotype was seen ten or more times. V and J are TRBV2 and TRBJ1-1, with D uncertain. The CDR3 contains 11 residues. Trimming stripped 6 bases from V and 0 bases from J, with 2 bases between. Germline-derived CDR1 and CDR2 are SNHLY and FYNNEI. Here the CDR3 DNA reads TGTGCCAGCAGCGTGAACACTGAAGCTTTCTTT. The encoded protein is CASSVNTEAFF.

The sample holds many counts of this clonotype. This chain links TRBV20-1 with TRBJ1-4, with a tentative D call TRBD1 (6 bases). This CDR3 spans 14 amino acids. V was trimmed by 6 bases and J by 8 bases, leaving 19 bases between them. Germline CDR1 reads DFQATT; CDR2 reads SNEGSKA (reference sequence). The CDR3 region is CSASKGGAGEKLFF. The CDR3 region has the DNA TGCAGTGCGTCAAAGGGGGGGGCAGGGGAAAAACTGTTTTTT.

In its sample, this clonotype was seen many times. The rearrangement uses TRBV12-3 or TRBV12-4 and TRBJ2-5; 8 nucleotides line up with TRBD1. V shed 6 bases and J 5 bases; nucleotides not matched to a gene: 5. The CDR3 extends over 13 amino acids. The CDR3 nucleotides are TGTGCCAGCAGGCGACAGGGGATGGAGACCCAGTACTTC. Translation gives CASRRQGMETQYF.

This clonotype was seen at least ten times. The chain uses TRBV6-5 and TRBJ2-3; D tentatively fits TRBD1 or TRBD2 (5 bases each). Trimming took off 2 bases at V and 0 bases at J, with 9 bases between the two ends. Germline CDR1 reads MNHEY; CDR2 reads SVGAGI. The CDR3 spans 15 residues. The CDR3 loop is CASSYKGPSTDTQYF. The CDR3 nucleotides are TGTGCCAGCAGTTACAAGGGACCTAGCACAGATACGCAGTATTTT.

This clonotype has at least ten counts. The CDR3 sequence: CASSSTRQGDTDTQYF. CDR3 nucleotides: TGTGCCAGCAGCTCGACACGACAGGGGGATACAGATACGCAGTATTTT. The V gene is TRBV7-2, the J gene TRBJ2-3; TRBD1 matches at 9 bases. CDR1 is SGHTA and CDR2 is FQGNSA in the germline V gene. The CDR3 length is 16 residues. V shed 4 bases, J shed 3 bases, and the junction held 8 bases outside the gene matches. The full variable domain, in which reference TRBV7-2 and TRBJ2-3 provide the parts outside the CDR3, is GAGVSQSPSNKVTEKGKDVELRCDPISGHTALYWYRQSLGQGLEFLIYFQGNSAPDKSGLPSDRFSAERTGGSVSTLTIQRTQQEDSAVYLCASSSTRQGDTDTQYFGPGTRLTVL.

The chain recombines TRBV28 with TRBJ1-4; D is ambiguous. V shed 2 bases and J shed 7 bases, with 8 bases lying between them. CDR1 and CDR2 from the germline V gene are MDHEN and SYDVKM. The CDR3 runs 13 residues. CDR3: CASSLTLGEKLFF. As DNA, the CDR3 is TGTGCCAGCAGTTTAACACTTGGTGAAAAACTGTTTTTT.

This chain links TRBV20-1 with TRBJ1-4; D perhaps matches TRBD1 (6 bases). Trimming removed 6 bases at V and 0 bases at J, with 17 bases between. The CDR3 consists of 16 residues. CDR1 and CDR2 from the germline V gene are DFQATT and SNEGSKA (reference sequence). The CDR3: CSAPLGAYSTNEKLFF. In nucleotides, the CDR3 is TGCAGTGCCCCCCTGGGGGCCTACTCAACTAATGAAAAACTGTTTTTT.

This clonotype has just a few counts. The chain links TRBV7-2 to TRBJ1-1, with no clear D. V lost 2 bases and J 5 bases, leaving 15 bases between the germline ends. Germline V lookup: CDR1 SGHTA, CDR2 FQGNSA. The CDR3 totals 15 residues. CDR3 DNA sequence: TGTGCCAGCAGCTTAAGCTTTGGGGTAAAAACTGAAGCTTTCTTT. Protein sequence: CASSLSFGVKTEAFF.

The rearrangement uses TRBV12-3 or TRBV12-4 and TRBJ1-1, with unresolved D. Trimming stripped 5 bases from V and 1 base from J, with 17 bases between. The CDR3 contains 16 residues. The CDR3, as DNA: TGTGCCAGCAGTCCTTCAAGTGGAGGGAGGAACACTGAAGCTTTCTTT. It specifies CASSPSSGGRNTEAFF.

For this clonotype: This sequence may be a read error, since a much larger clone differs from it by one base. The chain uses TRBV19 and TRBJ2-4, with D hard to call. Germline-derived CDR1 and CDR2 are LNHDA and SQIVND (reference sequence). The CDR3 sequence is 13 residues long. The CDR3 nucleotides read TGTCCCAGTAGTATAGATTGGCCAGGACGACAGTACTTC. Its protein product is CPSSIDWPGRQYF. The full variable domain, completed using reference TRBV19 and TRBJ2-4, is DGGITQSPKYLFRKEGQNVTLSCEQNLNHDAMYWYRQDPGQGLRLIYYSQIVNDFQKGDIAEGYSVSREKKESFPLTVTSAQKNPTAFYLCPSSIDWPGRQYFGAGTRLSVL.

This clonotype was observed many times. This rearrangement joins TRBV5-1 to TRBJ2-1; possibly TRBD1 for D (6 bases). CDR3 length equals 15 residues. The germline gives CDR1 SGHRS, CDR2 YFSETQ. With 5 bases removed from V and 3 bases from J, the gap between germline ends came to 15 bases. This CDR3 reads CASRNTTGIYNEQFF. Written as DNA, the CDR3 is TGCGCCAGCAGAAATACTACAGGGATCTACAATGAGCAGTTCTTC.

The chain links TRBV5-1 to TRBJ2-2, with 7 bases that match TRBD1. Germline lookup yields CDR1 SGHRS and CDR2 YFSETQ. This CDR3 is 13 amino acids long. V gave up 5 bases and J gave up 5 bases; unmatched junction bases: 3. The CDR3 DNA follows: TGCGCCAGCAGTACAGGGGAAACCGGGGAGCTGTTTTTT. Translated, it gives CASSTGETGELFF. The variable domain in full, with the rest retrieved from reference TRBV5-1 and TRBJ2-2, is KAGVTQTPRYLIKTRGQQVTLSCSPISGHRSVSWYQQTPGQGLQFLFEYFSETQRNKGNFPGRFSGRQFSNSRSEMNVSTLELGDSALYLCASSTGETGELFFGEGSRLTVL.

The gene calls are TRBV2 and TRBJ2-3; TRBD2 agrees at 8 bases. Per germline, CDR1 SNHLY and CDR2 FYNNEI. Trimming cost V 11 bases and J 4 bases; bases outside gene matches: 8. The CDR3 length is 13 residues. The CDR3 DNA is TGTGCCGCAGCGGGGGACCCCCCAGATACGCAGTATTTT. It specifies CAAAGDPPDTQYF.

This clonotype was recorded a few times. V and J are TRBV7-3 and TRBJ2-3; 10 bases are a match to TRBD2. This CDR3 contains 15 residues. CDR1 and CDR2 (germline): SGHTA, FQGTGA. The ends lost 2 bases at V and 8 bases at J; junction bases unmatched: 7. The CDR3 protein is CASSLASGSVGTQYF. The CDR3 DNA sequence: TGTGCCAGCAGCTTAGCTAGCGGGAGTGTAGGTACGCAGTATTTT.

The V call is TRBV5-1, the J call TRBJ1-4, with D unclear. In germline, CDR1 is SGHRS, CDR2 YFSETQ. The V and J ends lost 1 base and 6 bases respectively, with 10 bases between them. The CDR3 length is 14 residues. The CDR3 bases are TGCGCCAGCAGCTTGAATGCAGGTTATGAAAAACTGTTTTTT. Protein sequence: CASSLNAGYEKLFF.

The J gene is TRBJ2-1, the V gene TRBV18; possibly TRBD2 for D (7 bases). The CDR3 has 13 amino acids. The germline V and J ends were trimmed by 0 bases and 8 bases, with 8 bases remaining between them. Germline V gives CDR1 KGHSH, CDR2 LQKENI. For the CDR3, the DNA is TGTGCCAGCTCACCACCGGGGGGGCATGAGCAGTTCTTC. Translated: CASSPPGGHEQFF.

The V gene is TRBV11-2, the J gene TRBJ1-1; possible D gene TRBD1, 6 bases. The CDR3 extends over 18 amino acids. CDR1 and CDR2 (germline): SGHAT, FQNNGV. The V and J ends lost 5 bases and 0 bases respectively, with 22 bases between them. CDR3 amino acids: CASSLNQGTIRMNTEAFF. Here the CDR3 DNA reads TGTGCCAGCAGCCTCAACCAGGGGACCATAAGAATGAACACTGAAGCTTTCTTT.